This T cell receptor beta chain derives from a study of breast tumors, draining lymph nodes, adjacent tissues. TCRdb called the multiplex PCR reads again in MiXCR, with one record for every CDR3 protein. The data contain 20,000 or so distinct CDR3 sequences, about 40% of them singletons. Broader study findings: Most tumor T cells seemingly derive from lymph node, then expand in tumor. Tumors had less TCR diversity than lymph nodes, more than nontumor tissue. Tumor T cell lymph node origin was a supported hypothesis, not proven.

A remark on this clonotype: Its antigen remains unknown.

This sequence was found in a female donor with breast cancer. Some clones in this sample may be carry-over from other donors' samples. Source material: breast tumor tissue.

Here the CDR3 reads CASIPPLAGASYNEQFF. DNA of the CDR3: TGTGCCAGCATTCCACCCCTAGCGGGAGCCTCCTACAATGAGCAGTTCTTC. The rearrangement joins TRBV7-9 to TRBJ2-1; 10 nucleotides agree with TRBD2. This CDR3 comprises 17 residues. Germline loops: CDR1 SEHNR, CDR2 FQNEAQ (reference sequence). Losses at the gene ends were 7 bases for V and 0 bases for J; bases not matched to a gene: 9.